This T cell receptor (beta chain) appears in the sequencing data of a study of shared clonotypes between healthy human individuals. This clone appeared once. The antigen is not known. Study-level points and caveats: Sampling covered nothing but blood. Tissue TCR repertoires likely differ from those found in blood.

Some clones are missing from TCRdb's copy, which holds only in-frame ones; the method was immunoSEQ multiplex PCR. Of roughly 2.5 million clones listed, more than 90% are singletons. The CDR3 has 13 residues. Germline CDR1 MNHEY, CDR2 SVGAGI. The V and J ends lost 5 bases and 8 bases respectively, with 15 bases between them. All donors were Caucasian adults living in Nashville, Tennessee. CD4+ cells yielded CD45RA+ naive and CD45RA-negative memory subsets. The TCR comes from a man younger than 35 in good health. The chain combines TRBV6-5 with TRBJ1-2; weak D call: TRBD1 (6 bases). The material sequenced was naive CD4+ T cells sorted from blood. Specified subset: CD45RA+ positively selected. CDR3 in amino acids: CASSARGLGGYTF. CDR3 bases: TGTGCCAGCAGTGCCAGGGGTTTGGGCGGCTACACCTTC.